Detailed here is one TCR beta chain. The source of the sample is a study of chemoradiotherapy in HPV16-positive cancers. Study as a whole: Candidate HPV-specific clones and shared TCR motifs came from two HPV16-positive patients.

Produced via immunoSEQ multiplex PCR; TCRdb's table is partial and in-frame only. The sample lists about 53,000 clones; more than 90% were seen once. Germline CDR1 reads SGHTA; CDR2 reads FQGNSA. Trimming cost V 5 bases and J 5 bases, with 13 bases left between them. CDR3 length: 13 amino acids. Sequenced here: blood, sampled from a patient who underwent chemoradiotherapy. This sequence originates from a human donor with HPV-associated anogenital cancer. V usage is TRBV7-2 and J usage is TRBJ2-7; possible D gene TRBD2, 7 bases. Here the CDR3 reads CASSPLGGDEQYF. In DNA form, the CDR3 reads TGTGCCAGCAGCCCTTTAGGGGGGGACGAGCAGTACTTC.